These 22 T cell receptor delta chains were sequenced from one sample in a study of gamma-delta T cells after stem cell transplantation. TCRdb called clones anew from the RT-PCR reads with CATT. The table shows about 660 delta-chain clones, with less than 8% occurring only once. The sequenced sample was gamma-delta T cells. These TCRs come from a human donor. It is not recorded whose cells these are; they may come from a transplant donor.

As regards this clone: A single base is all that separates this from a far larger clone, so a read error is likely. This sample includes further DNA sequences coding for the same CDR3. The gene calls are TRDV3 and TRDJ1; D ambiguous. Deletions cut 2 bases from V and 2 bases from J, with 24 bases between. The CDR3 has 17 amino acids. Germline V gene sequence: CDR1 TVYSNPD, CDR2 GDNSRS (reference sequence). The CDR3, as DNA: TGTGCCTTTTTCTCGTCACGGGTGAGACGAGGAACCGATAAACTCATCTTT. Residues: CAFFSSRVRRGTDKLIF.

Concerning this clone: A single base is all that separates this from a far larger clone, so a read error is likely. Other DNA sequences within the sample encode an identical CDR3. The V gene is TRDV2, the J gene TRDJ1, with 12 bases lining up with TRDD3. The V gene end was trimmed by 0 bases and the J gene end by 0 bases; junction bases not matched to a gene: 25. This CDR3 contains 24 residues. Germline values: CDR1 GEAIGNYY, CDR2 EKD. CDR3 DNA: TGTGCCTGTGACACCGCTTACGCTTTTACTGGGGGATACAGCCCGCCGGGAAACACCGATAAACTCATCTTT. It specifies CACDTAYAFTGGYSPPGNTDKLIF.

On this clone itself: TCRdb records a much larger clone's protein for this DNA, with a difference at residue 8 that likely arises from a read error; the protein given is the translation of the DNA. CDR3 nucleotides: TGTGCCTGTGCCCGTCCTAGGGGCTTCACCGATAAACTCATCTTT. Protein sequence: CACARPRGFTDKLIF. J is TRDJ1 and V is TRDV2; tentatively, D is TRDD2 (5 bases). CDR1 GEAIGNYY and CDR2 EKD come from the germline V gene. Trimming stripped 5 bases from V and 1 base from J, with 16 bases between. The CDR3 sequence is 15 residues long.

Details on this clone: It is likely a read error: a sequence one base away is far more abundant. This sample also contains other DNA sequences that code for the same CDR3. The J gene is TRDJ1, the V gene TRDV2, with D perhaps TRDD3 (5 bases). Germline V lookup: CDR1 GEAIGNYY, CDR2 EKD. The CDR3 extends over 15 amino acids. This CDR3 is CACDTVGTYTDKLIF. As DNA, the CDR3 is TGTGCCTGCGACACTGTGGGGACCTACACCGATAAACTCATCTTT.

This chain uses TRDV1 with TRDJ1, with 12 nucleotides matching TRDD3. The J segment lost 3 bases and the V segment lost 5 bases, leaving 25 bases of the junction unmatched. Germline CDR1 is TSWWSYY and CDR2 is QGS. This CDR3 contains 22 residues. The CDR3, as DNA: TGTGCTCTTGGGTATCTATGGGGCTTCCCCGGTATACTGGGGGATACTCCCGATAAACTCATCTTT. Amino acids: CALGYLWGFPGILGDTPDKLIF.

This clone has only a few counts. A read error likely explains this, since a far larger clone differs by one base. This CDR3 is also generated by other DNA sequences in the sample. The chain combines TRDV3 with TRDJ1; tentatively, D is TRDD2 or TRDD3 (5 bases each). Germline values: CDR1 TVYSNPD, CDR2 GDNSRS (reference sequence). This CDR3 has 17 amino acids. This CDR3 reads CAQTSRFTGGNTDKLIF. The CDR3 region has the DNA TGTGCGCAAACTTCCCGATTTACTGGAGGCAACACCGATAAACTCATCTTT.

This clone was detected only a few times. Given a far larger clone just one base away, this is likely a sequencing read error. The chain recombines TRDV2 with TRDJ3, with 9 bases lining up with TRDD3. Germline V gene sequence: CDR1 GEAIGNYY, CDR2 EKD. The CDR3 length is 18 residues. V lost 3 bases and J lost 2; bases outside the gene matches: 7. Written as DNA, the CDR3 is TGTGCCTGTGACGTCCTGGGGGATGCGGCCTGGGACACCCGACAGATGTTTTTC. It is translated as CACDVLGDAAWDTRQMFF.

This clone occurred a few times. The protein that TCRdb holds for this DNA derives from a much larger clone and differs from the translated DNA at residue 10, which likely indicates a read error; the protein shown here is translated from the DNA. The chain combines TRDV3 with TRDJ1; a weak D match, TRDD3 (6 bases). The CDR3 totals 17 residues. Germline V gene lookup returns CDR1 TVYSNPD and CDR2 GDNSRS (reference sequence). In DNA, the CDR3 is TGTGCGCAAACTTCCCGATTTACTGGGAGCAACACCGATAAACTCATCTTT. This translates into CAQTSRFTGSNTDKLIF.

A remark on this clone: This likely stems from a read error, as it lies one base from a far larger clone. Other DNA sequences of this sample code for an identical CDR3. V and J are TRDV3 and TRDJ1, with 9 bases fitting TRDD3. The CDR3 totals 17 residues. From germline, CDR1 is TVYSNPD and CDR2 GDNSRS (reference sequence). The CDR3 DNA sequence: TGCGCCTTTAAAACACGGGAGCTGGGGGATCGAATCGATAAACTCATCTTT. Amino acid sequence: CAFKTRELGDRIDKLIF.

This clone has just a few counts. This likely stems from a read error, as it lies one base from a far larger clone. The same CDR3 is also encoded by other DNA sequences in this sample. This chain joins TRDV2 and TRDJ1, with 13 bases lining up with TRDD3. The CDR3 has 20 residues. The germline gives CDR1 GEAIGNYY, CDR2 EKD. This CDR3 is CACDAVLGDTLMGDTDKLIF. CDR3 DNA: TGTGCCTGTGACGCGGTACTGGGGGATACGCTTATGGGGGACACCGATAAACTTATCTTT.

Comments on this clone: Only one base separates this from a far larger clonotype, so it likely reflects a read error. This same CDR3 is encoded by further DNA sequences in the sample. The V and J genes are TRDV2 and TRDJ1, with 9 positions matching TRDD3. The CDR3 is 15 residues long. Germline assignment: CDR1 GEAIGNYY and CDR2 EKD. The V and J ends lost 7 bases and 0 bases, in that order; junction bases with no gene match: 8. CDR3 nucleotides: TGTGCCTGCGAGCCACTGGGGGAGTACACCGATAAACTCATCTTT. Translating gives CACEPLGEYTDKLIF.

By share, this clone ranks as medium-sized. A far more abundant clone sits one base away, making this likely a read error. The genes are TRDV2 and TRDJ1; the D gene is possibly TRDD3 (5 bases). The CDR3 consists of 16 residues. CDR1 is GEAIGNYY, CDR2 EKD, per germline. Deletions cut 3 bases from V and 0 bases from J, with 16 bases between. The CDR3 is CACDAMGTKYTDKLIF. The CDR3 DNA reads as TGTGCCTGTGACGCCATGGGGACGAAGTACACCGATAAACTCATCTTT.

Only a few counts were recorded for this clone. The likely explanation is a read error, given a far larger clone one base away. The chain recombines TRDV2 with TRDJ3; 12 bases agree with TRDD3. Looked up from germline, CDR1 is GEAIGNYY and CDR2 is EKD. CDR3 length: 18 amino acids. CDR3 nucleotide sequence: TGTGCCTGTGACGTCCTGGGGGATACGGCCTGGGGCACCCGACAGATGTTTTTC. It is translated as CACDVLGDTAWGTRQMFF.

This clone occurred a few times. The chain joins TRDV2 to TRDJ1, with 8 positions matching TRDD3. There are 19 residues in the CDR3. The V gene end was trimmed by 7 bases and the J gene end by 2 bases; junction bases not matched to a gene: 23. Germline values: CDR1 GEAIGNYY, CDR2 EKD. CDR3 protein: CACSNQHSQLGAPTDKLIF. The CDR3 nucleotides are TGTGCCTGCAGCAACCAGCATTCCCAACTGGGGGCCCCTACCGATAAACTCATCTTT.

In the case of this clone: The TCRdb protein, from a much larger clone, departs from this DNA's translation at residue 6, likely by read error; the protein shown derives from the DNA. This sequence joins TRDV1 and TRDJ1; 7 bases agree with TRDD3. This CDR3 spans 14 amino acids. The germline V gene encodes CDR1 TSWWSYY and CDR2 QGS. Losses at the gene ends were 3 bases for V and 7 bases for J; bases not matched to a gene: 8. DNA for the CDR3: TGTGCTCTTGGGGACGCGGGGATATGGGGTAAACTCATCTTT. This translates into CALGDAGIWGKLIF.

As regards this clone: The likely explanation is a read error, given a far larger clone one base away. This same CDR3 is encoded by further DNA sequences in the sample. V gene TRDV2 combines with J gene TRDJ1, with 9 bases that match TRDD2. J was trimmed by 4 bases and V by 4 bases; bases with no gene match: 21. The CDR3 runs 19 residues. Germline CDR1 is GEAIGNYY and CDR2 is EKD. CDR3 in amino acids: CACDTHLPTIRGDYDKLIF. CDR3 DNA sequence: TGTGCCTGTGATACCCACCTTCCTACAATCCGTGGGGACTACGATAAACTCATCTTT.

A remark on this clone: TCRdb's protein for this DNA is that of a much larger clone and differs from the translation at residue 10, likely a read error; the protein shown is the DNA translation. V gene TRDV2 combines with J gene TRDJ1; either TRDD2 or TRDD3 may fit D (5 bases each). The CDR3 is made up of 15 amino acids. Germline V lookup: CDR1 GEAIGNYY, CDR2 EKD. The ends were cut back, 1 base at V and 3 bases at J, with 14 bases in the middle. Written as DNA, the CDR3 is TGTGCCTGTGACACTGTGGGGACCTACGCCGATAAACTCATCTTT. This translates into CACDTVGTYADKLIF.

About this clone itself: The TCRdb protein comes from a much larger clone and disagrees with this DNA's translation at residue 8, likely due to a read error; the protein given here is derived from the DNA. This chain uses TRDV2 with TRDJ3; 7 nucleotides align to TRDD3. The germline V gene encodes CDR1 GEAIGNYY and CDR2 EKD. V lost 3 bases to trimming and J lost 2 bases; unmatched junction nucleotides: 9. The CDR3 runs 18 residues. The CDR3 DNA sequence: TGTGCCTGTGACGTCCTGGGGGCTACGGCCTGGGACACCCGACAGATGTTTTTC. The encoded protein is CACDVLGATAWDTRQMFF.

This clone appeared a few times. TCRdb's protein for this DNA is that of a much larger clone and differs from the translation at residue 3, likely a read error; the protein shown is the DNA translation. The chain employs TRDV2 and TRDJ1; TRDD3 matches 12 bases. This CDR3 comprises 20 residues. Germline V gives CDR1 GEAIGNYY, CDR2 EKD. DNA for the CDR3: TGTGCCCGTGACACCGTGACTGGGGGATACCACGACCTGGAAGGCGATAAACTCATCTTT. Its protein product is CARDTVTGGYHDLEGDKLIF.

This clone is termed large. This chain connects TRDV1 to TRDJ1; 7 bases fit TRDD3. The V gene end was trimmed by 6 bases and the J gene end by 2 bases; junction bases not matched to a gene: 21. In germline, CDR1 is TSWWSYY, CDR2 QGS. CDR3 size: 19 residues. The CDR3 is CALGSKPWRIRAVTDKLIF. As DNA, the CDR3 is TGTGCTCTTGGTTCGAAACCCTGGAGGATACGAGCGGTTACCGATAAACTCATCTTT.

On this clone: TCRdb lists the protein of a much larger clone for this DNA, which differs at residue 14, so this is likely a read error; the protein given here is translated from the DNA itself. V gene TRDV2 combines with J gene TRDJ1; TRDD3 matches at 12 bases. This CDR3 is 18 amino acids long. Trimming removed 7 bases from V and 6 bases from J; junction bases left unmatched: 20. Germline CDR1 is GEAIGNYY and CDR2 is EKD. The CDR3, as DNA: TGTGCCTGCAGCAACCAGCATTCCCAACTGGGGGATACCAATAAACTCATCTTT. Its protein is CACSNQHSQLGDTNKLIF.

This clone was counted between two and nine times. A single base is all that separates this from a far larger clone, so a read error is likely. The chain joins TRDV1 to TRDJ4, with D uncertain. V lost 2 bases and J lost 0, with 10 bases in between. Germline lookup yields CDR1 TSWWSYY and CDR2 QGS. The length of the CDR3 is 14 residues. As DNA, the CDR3 is TGTGCTCTTGGGGAATGGTTCGGTACCAGACCCCTGATCTTT. Translation: CALGEWFGTRPLIF.